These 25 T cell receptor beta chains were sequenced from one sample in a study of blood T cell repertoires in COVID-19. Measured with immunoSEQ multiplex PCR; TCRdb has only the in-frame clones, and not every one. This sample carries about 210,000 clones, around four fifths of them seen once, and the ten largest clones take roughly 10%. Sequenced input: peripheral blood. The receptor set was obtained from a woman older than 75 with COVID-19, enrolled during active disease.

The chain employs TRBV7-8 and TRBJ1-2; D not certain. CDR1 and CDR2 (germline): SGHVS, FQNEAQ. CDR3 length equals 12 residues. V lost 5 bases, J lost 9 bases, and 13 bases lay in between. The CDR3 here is CASSQGRERYTF. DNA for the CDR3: TGTGCCAGCAGCCAAGGGAGGGAGCGCTACACCTTC.

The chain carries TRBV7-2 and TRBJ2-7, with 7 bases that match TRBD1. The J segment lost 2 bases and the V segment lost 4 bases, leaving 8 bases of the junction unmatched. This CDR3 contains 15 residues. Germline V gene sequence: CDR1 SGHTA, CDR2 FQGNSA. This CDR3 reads CASSSSRDRAYEQYF. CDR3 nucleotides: TGTGCCAGCAGCTCATCCCGGGACAGAGCCTACGAGCAGTACTTC.

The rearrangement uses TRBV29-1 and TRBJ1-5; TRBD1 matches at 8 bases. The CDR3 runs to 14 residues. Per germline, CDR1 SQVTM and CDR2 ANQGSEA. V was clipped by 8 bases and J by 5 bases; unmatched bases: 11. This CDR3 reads CSTSSGTGDQPQHF. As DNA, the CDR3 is TGCAGCACCTCTTCCGGGACAGGTGATCAGCCCCAGCATTTT.

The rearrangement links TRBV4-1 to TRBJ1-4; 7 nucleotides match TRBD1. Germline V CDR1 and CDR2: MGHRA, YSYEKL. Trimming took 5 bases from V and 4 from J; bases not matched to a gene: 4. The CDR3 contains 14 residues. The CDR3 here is CASSKGQVNEKLFF. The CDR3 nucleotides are TGCGCCAGCAGCAAAGGACAGGTTAATGAAAAACTGTTTTTT.

The CDR3 protein is CASSPGDRVNTEAFF. In DNA form, the CDR3 reads TGTGCCAGCAGTCCCGGTGACAGGGTGAACACTGAAGCTTTCTTT. The rearrangement uses TRBV28 and TRBJ1-1; TRBD1 matches at 7 bases. V lost 5 bases and J lost 0; bases outside the gene matches: 6. The germline V gene encodes CDR1 MDHEN and CDR2 SYDVKM. The CDR3 contains 15 residues. The whole variable domain, remainder taken from reference TRBV28 and TRBJ1-1, is DVKVTQSSRYLVKRTGEKVFLECVQDMDHENMFWYRQDPGLGLRLIYFSYDVKMKEKGDIPEGYSVSREKKERFSLILESASTNQTSMYLCASSPGDRVNTEAFFGQGTRLTVV.

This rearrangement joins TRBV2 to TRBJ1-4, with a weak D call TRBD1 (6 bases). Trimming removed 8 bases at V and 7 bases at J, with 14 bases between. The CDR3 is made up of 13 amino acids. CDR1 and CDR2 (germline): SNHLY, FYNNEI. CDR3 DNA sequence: TGTGCCAGCGGGCGGGGGGCGATTGAAAAACTGTTTTTT. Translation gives CASGRGAIEKLFF. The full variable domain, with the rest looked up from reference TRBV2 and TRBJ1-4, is EPEVTQTPSHQVTQMGQEVILRCVPISNHLYFYWYRQILGQKVEFLVSFYNNEISEKSEIFDDQFSVERPDGSNFTLKIRSTKLEDSAMYFCASGRGAIEKLFFGSGTQLSVL.

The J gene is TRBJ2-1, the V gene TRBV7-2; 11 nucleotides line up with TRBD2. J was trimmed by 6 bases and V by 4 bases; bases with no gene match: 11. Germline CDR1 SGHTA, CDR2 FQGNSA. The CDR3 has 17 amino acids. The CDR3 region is CASSWTLAGGPGNEQFF. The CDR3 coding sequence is TGTGCCAGCAGCTGGACGTTAGCGGGGGGGCCAGGCAATGAGCAGTTCTTC.

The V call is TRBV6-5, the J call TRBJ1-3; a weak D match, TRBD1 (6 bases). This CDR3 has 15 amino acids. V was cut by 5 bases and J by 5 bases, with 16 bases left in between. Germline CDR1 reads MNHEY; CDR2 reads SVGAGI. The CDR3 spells CASSTSQGRRNTIYF. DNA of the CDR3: TGTGCCAGCAGTACATCCCAGGGGCGCAGAAACACCATATATTTT.

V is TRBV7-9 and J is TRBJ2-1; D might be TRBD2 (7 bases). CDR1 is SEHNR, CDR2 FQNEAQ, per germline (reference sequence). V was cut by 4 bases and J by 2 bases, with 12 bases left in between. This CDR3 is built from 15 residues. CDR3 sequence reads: CASSSAGAPYNEQFF. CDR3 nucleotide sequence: TGTGCCAGCAGCTCCGCGGGGGCCCCCTACAATGAGCAGTTCTTC.

This CDR3 reads CASSQDRIPGTIVGQPQHF. The CDR3 nucleotides are TGTGCCAGCAGCCAAGATCGAATTCCCGGGACAATCGTCGGTCAGCCCCAGCATTTT. This chain joins TRBV3-1 (or the pseudogene TRBV3-2) and TRBJ1-5, with TRBD1 as a possible D gene (6 bases). V was shortened by 0 bases and J by 6 bases, with 24 bases between the two germline ends. This CDR3 comprises 19 residues. Germline values: CDR1 LGHDT, CDR2 YNNKEL (reference sequence).

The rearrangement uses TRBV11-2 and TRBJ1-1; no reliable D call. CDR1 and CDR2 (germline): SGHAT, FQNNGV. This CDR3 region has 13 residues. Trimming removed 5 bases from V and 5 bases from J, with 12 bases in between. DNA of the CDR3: TGTGCCAGCAGCCTGAGACTCCGAACTGAAGCTTTCTTT. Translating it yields CASSLRLRTEAFF. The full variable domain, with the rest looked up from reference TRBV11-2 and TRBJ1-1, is EAGVAQSPRYKIIEKRQSVAFWCNPISGHATLYWYQQILGQGPKLLIQFQNNGVVDDSQLPKDRFSAERLKGVDSTLKIQPAKLEDSAVYLCASSLRLRTEAFFGQGTRLTVV.

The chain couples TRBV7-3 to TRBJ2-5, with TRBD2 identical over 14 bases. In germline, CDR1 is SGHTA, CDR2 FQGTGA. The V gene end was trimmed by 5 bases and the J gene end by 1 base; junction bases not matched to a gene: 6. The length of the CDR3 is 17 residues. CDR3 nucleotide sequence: TGTGCCAGCAGCCGGACTAGCGGGGGGCCAAGCCAAGAGACCCAGTACTTC. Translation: CASSRTSGGPSQETQYF.

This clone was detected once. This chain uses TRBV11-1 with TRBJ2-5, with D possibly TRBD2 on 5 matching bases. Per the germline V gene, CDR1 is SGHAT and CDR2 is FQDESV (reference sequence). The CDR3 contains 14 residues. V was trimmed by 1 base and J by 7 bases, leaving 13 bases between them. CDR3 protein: CASSLGAGFVTQYF. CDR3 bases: TGTGCCAGCAGCTTAGGGGCGGGTTTCGTGACCCAGTACTTC.

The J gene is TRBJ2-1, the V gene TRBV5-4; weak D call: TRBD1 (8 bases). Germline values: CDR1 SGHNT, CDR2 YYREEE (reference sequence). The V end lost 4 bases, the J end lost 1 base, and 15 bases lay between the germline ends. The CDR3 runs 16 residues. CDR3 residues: CASSKKQGGSYNEQFF. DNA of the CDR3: TGTGCCAGCAGCAAGAAACAGGGGGGGTCCTACAATGAGCAGTTCTTC. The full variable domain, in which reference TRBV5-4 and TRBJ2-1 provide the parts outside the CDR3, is ETGVTQSPTHLIKTRGQQVTLRCSSQSGHNTVSWYQQALGQGPQFIFQYYREEENGRGNFPPRFSGLQFPNYSSELNVNALELDDSALYLCASSKKQGGSYNEQFFGPGTRLTVL.

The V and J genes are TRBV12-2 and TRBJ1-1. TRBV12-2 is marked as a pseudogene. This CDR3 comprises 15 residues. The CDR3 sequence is CASRLGAPMNTEAFF. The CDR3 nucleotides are TGTGCAAGTCGCTTAGGTGCGCCTATGAACACTGAAGCTTTCTTT.

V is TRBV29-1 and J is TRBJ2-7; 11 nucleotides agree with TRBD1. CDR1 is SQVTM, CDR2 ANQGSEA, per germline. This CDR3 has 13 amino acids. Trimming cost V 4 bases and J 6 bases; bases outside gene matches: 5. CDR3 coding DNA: TGCAGCGTTGGATGGGGACAGGGGGGCGAGCAGTACTTC. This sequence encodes CSVGWGQGGEQYF.

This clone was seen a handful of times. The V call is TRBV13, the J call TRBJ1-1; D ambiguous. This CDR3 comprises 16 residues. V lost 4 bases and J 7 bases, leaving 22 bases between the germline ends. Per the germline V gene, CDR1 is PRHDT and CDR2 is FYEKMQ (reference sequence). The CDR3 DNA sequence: TGTGCCAGCAGCTCAACCCGCCGGTATAATGGAGGTGAAGCTTTCTTT. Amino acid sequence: CASSSTRRYNGGEAFF.

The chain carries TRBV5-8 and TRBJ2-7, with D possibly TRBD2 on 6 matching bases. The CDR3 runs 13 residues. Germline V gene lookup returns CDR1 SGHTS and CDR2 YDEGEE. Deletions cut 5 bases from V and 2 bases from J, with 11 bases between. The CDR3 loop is CASRSWGAYEQYV. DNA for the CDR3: TGTGCCAGCAGGTCGTGGGGGGCCTACGAGCAGTACGTC.

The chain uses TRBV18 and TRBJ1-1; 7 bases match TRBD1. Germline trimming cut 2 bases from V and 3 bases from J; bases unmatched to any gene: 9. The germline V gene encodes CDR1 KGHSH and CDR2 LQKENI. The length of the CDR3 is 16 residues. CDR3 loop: CASSPGEGGADTEAFF. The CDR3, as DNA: TGTGCCAGCTCACCAGGAGAAGGGGGCGCGGACACTGAAGCTTTCTTT.

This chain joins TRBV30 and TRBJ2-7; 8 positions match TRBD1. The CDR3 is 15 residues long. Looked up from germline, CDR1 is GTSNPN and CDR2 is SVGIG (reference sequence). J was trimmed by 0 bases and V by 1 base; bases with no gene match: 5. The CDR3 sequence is CAWSAWGQASYEQYF. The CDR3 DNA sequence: TGTGCCTGGAGTGCCTGGGGACAGGCCTCCTACGAGCAGTACTTC.

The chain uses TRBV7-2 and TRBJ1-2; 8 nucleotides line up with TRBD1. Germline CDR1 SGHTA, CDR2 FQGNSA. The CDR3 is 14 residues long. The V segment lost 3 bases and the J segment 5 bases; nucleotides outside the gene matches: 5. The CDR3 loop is CASSLGQAFYGYTF. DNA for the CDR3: TGTGCCAGCAGCTTGGGACAGGCCTTTTATGGCTACACCTTC.

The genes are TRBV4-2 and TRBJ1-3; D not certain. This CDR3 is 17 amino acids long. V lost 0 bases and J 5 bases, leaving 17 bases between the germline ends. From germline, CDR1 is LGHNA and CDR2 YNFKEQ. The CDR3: CASSQEFGGFGRNTIYF. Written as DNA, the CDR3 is TGTGCCAGCAGCCAAGAATTCGGAGGATTTGGCAGAAACACCATATATTTT.

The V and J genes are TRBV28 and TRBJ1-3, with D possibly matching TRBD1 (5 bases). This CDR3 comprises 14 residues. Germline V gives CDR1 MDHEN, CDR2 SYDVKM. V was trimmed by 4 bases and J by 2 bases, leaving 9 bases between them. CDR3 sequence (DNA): TGTGCCAGCAGTTGGGGGGGAACTGGAAACACCATATATTTT. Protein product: CASSWGGTGNTIYF.

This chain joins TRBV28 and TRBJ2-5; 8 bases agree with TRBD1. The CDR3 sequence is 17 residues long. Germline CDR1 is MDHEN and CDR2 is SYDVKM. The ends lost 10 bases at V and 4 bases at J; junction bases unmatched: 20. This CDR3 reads CATKAQHGTGELETQYF. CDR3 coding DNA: TGTGCCACAAAGGCCCAGCATGGGACAGGCGAATTAGAGACCCAGTACTTC.

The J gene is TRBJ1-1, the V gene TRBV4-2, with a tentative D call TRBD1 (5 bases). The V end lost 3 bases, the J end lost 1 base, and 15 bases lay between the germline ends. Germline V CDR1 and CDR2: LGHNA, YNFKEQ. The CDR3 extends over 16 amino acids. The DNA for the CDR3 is TGTGCCAGCAGCCAGGCTACAGGAGCTCAGAACACTGAAGCTTTCTTT. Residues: CASSQATGAQNTEAFF.